Sequencing of this T cell receptor (beta chain) was carried out in a study of cytotoxic CD8 clonotypes in ibrutinib-treated CLL. Study overall: Patient counts were 11 relapsed/refractory, around 15 treatment-naive and about 17 IGHV unmutated.

The protocol was immunoSEQ multiplex PCR, while the TCRdb copy is restricted to in-frame clones and leaves out a portion. The sample carries around 330,000 clones, 67% recorded once. The CDR3 covers 16 residues. Trimming cost V 2 bases and J 2 bases; bases outside gene matches: 5. Looked up from germline, CDR1 is SGHRS and CDR2 is YFSETQ. Sequenced material: PBMCs, taken after 36 months of ibrutinib treatment. This chain uses TRBV5-1 with TRBJ2-5; 11 positions agree with TRBD2. The TCR sequence derives from a human donor with chronic lymphocytic leukemia. CDR3 bases: TGCGCCAGCAGCTTTATAGCGGGGGGGCGTCAAGAGACCCAGTACTTC. Protein sequence: CASSFIAGGRQETQYF. Full variable domain (rest looked up from reference TRBV5-1 and TRBJ2-5): KAGVTQTPRYLIKTRGQQVTLSCSPISGHRSVSWYQQTPGQGLQFLFEYFSETQRNKGNFPGRFSGRQFSNSRSEMNVSTLELGDSALYLCASSFIAGGRQETQYFGPGTRLLVL.